The text below deals with one T cell receptor (beta chain). This clone was seen only a few times. The antigen it recognizes is unknown. There are no base qualities to consult, and no much larger clone falls within one base. The same CDR3 is also encoded by other DNA sequences in this sample. The sample comes from a study of T cell repertoires in Merkel cell carcinoma (dated by TCRdb to between 2017 and 2020). Background for the entire study: Patients who had received intralesional immunotherapy or systemic immune checkpoint blockade prior to the biopsy were excluded. The MCPyV-specific clonotypes were initially defined from expanded tumor-infiltrating lymphocytes through tetramer sorting, cloning and paired TCR sequencing. Inclusion required a diagnosis of MCPyV-positive Merkel cell carcinoma and successful in vitro expansion of tumor-infiltrating lymphocytes.

Every study subject tested positive for serum antibodies to T-antigen and had biopsy-confirmed Merkel cell carcinoma that was MCPyV-positive. Genomic DNA was extracted from more than five adjacent 10-micron frozen tumor sections without any cell sorting or culture. Optimal cutting temperature compound was used to freeze tumor biopsy tissue measuring roughly 5 x 5 x 5 mm. In the frozen biopsy, scout sections stained with hematoxylin and eosin confirmed plenty of Merkel cell carcinoma along with infiltrating cells. Study-level results and caveats: The study did not examine normal tissue biopsies.

The CDR3 measures 15 amino acids from cysteine to phenylalanine. This entry keeps only the CDR3 DNA: 45 bases, framed from base 1. V and J are trimmed by 10 bases and 3 bases, and the gene matches miss 12 bases of the junction. From a lookup of the germline V gene, CDR1 and CDR2 are MDHEN and SYDVKM. TRB CDR3 sequencing and data processing of tumor genomic DNA were performed with the immunoSEQ assay. TCRdb took this table from immuneACCESS and kept in-frame rearrangements with V and J called. Such tables lack part of the clones; where checked against another copy, unresolved V genes explain under half of the gap, and the rest is unexplained. This sample gives approximately 14,000 clones in total; 76% of them show up just once. About a sixth of the sample comes from the top ten.

The receptor's source is an adult with Merkel cell carcinoma. The chain joins TRBV28 to TRBJ2-5; 9 central nucleotides agree with TRBD2. Sequencing input: tumor tissue. The nucleotide sequence is given as TGTGCCATCCTTTCTCCGTCTAGCGGGGAAGAGACCCAGTACTTC. This codes for CAILSPSSGEETQYF.